This paragraph reports one TCR beta chain. Its specific antigen is unknown. Base qualities are not recorded, but no much larger clone differs from it by a single base. This sample stems from a study of blood T cells in healthy people across ages (dated by TCRdb to the mid-2010s). In the study overall: In model experiments, template switching captured roughly one uniquely barcoded TCR beta cDNA molecule for every two T cells. To track age-related changes in TCR beta repertoire diversity, the study relied on deep sequencing normalized with unique cDNA molecular identifiers. The study analyzed two additional independent replicas of 1 million unique cDNA reads from the same blood draw for two donors, one aged 18 to 30 and one aged 80 or older. Donors were grouped into four age groups: young (average 16 years), middle-aged (roughly 40), aged (around 60) and long-lived (less than 85). To avoid experimental bias, donors of different ages were distributed randomly across sequencing lanes.

Library prep was done by 5' RACE. For sequencing, an Illumina HiSeq 2500 was employed. A second PCR of roughly 7 to 11 cycles was run with a J-beta primer mix and a sample-barcoded 5' primer. A template-switch 5' adaptor carrying 12 random nucleotides introduced a unique molecular identifier onto each TCR beta cDNA molecule. Each sample yielded at least 2.5 million CDR3-containing paired-end reads. All of the RNA was converted into first-strand cDNA using the Mint cDNA synthesis kit, with a TRBC-specific oligonucleotide serving as the primer. After uracil-DNA glycosylase treatment, a first 18-cycle PCR used universal primers M1SS and BC2_uni_R on all cDNA. On the study's bioinformatics: For normalization, 1 million high-quality reads were randomly selected from each sample, with every read carrying a distinct molecular identifier. Instead of being binned into consensus sequences, reads that shared molecular identifiers were thrown out. MiTCR, set to a Q25 quality threshold and the strictest error-elimination algorithm, was used for CDR3 identification, clonotype clustering and error correction. A nonparametric unseen species model with Euler transformation was used to estimate lower-bound total TCR beta diversity. The public reads were reanalyzed by TCRdb: fastp trimming at Q25, MiXCR alignment, in-frame beta chains only. Each entry merges the rows of one CDR3 protein and shows their most common DNA and genes. These V and J calls are TCRdb output, not the study's own analysis. Counted in this sample were 2 million or so distinct CDR3 sequences; around 50% of them appeared once. Of the sample, 2.1% falls within the top ten clones.

Donors were 39 systemically healthy Caucasian individuals from Russia aged roughly 6 to 90 years. Each donor gave 8 to 10 milliliters of peripheral blood, drawn into EDTA-treated Vacutainer tubes. Ficoll-Paque density-gradient centrifugation was used to isolate PBMCs, with at least 6.5 million per sample. Total RNA was extracted from PBMCs with Trizol reagent, with at least 5 micrograms obtained per sample. For every donor, flow cytometry on a PBMC aliquot measured the percentage of naive CD45RAhigh/CD27high T cells. Summary of the overall study and its limitations: Observed TCR beta diversity per million T cells fell roughly linearly with age, and a significant reduction was already apparent by age roughly 40. The CMV infection status of donors was not known, potentially confounding age-related changes in expanded clonotypes. Estimates of total diversity based on one million sequenced T cells were regarded as lower bounds and as underestimates. A strong correlation was found between observed TCR beta diversity and the percentage of naive T cells measured by flow cytometry. Compared with the aged group, the long-lived group had more naive CD4+ T cells, fewer expanded clones and increased TCR diversity, suggesting age selection. Conclusive comparison of naive and antigen-experienced compartments was prevented by the profiling of bulk unsorted PBMCs.

Sequencing was carried out using blood. This TCR derives from a woman in her thirties or forties in good health.

In nucleotide form, the sequence is TGCAGTGCTCGGAGGCTGGGGCCCCAACCCCACAATGAGCAGTTCTTC. Its protein is CSARRLGPQPHNEQFF. The chain uses TRBV20-1 and TRBJ2-1; the D gene is possibly TRBD1 or TRBD2, with 5 bases matching each. According to the germline V gene (reference sequence), CDR1 reads DFQATT and CDR2 reads SNEGSKA. The CDR3 holds 16 amino acids from the cysteine to the phenylalanine. Of all the DNA, just the CDR3 is kept, 48 bases in frame from base 1. V is cut by 5 bases and J by 5 bases, and the space between the germline ends is 22 bases.